Listed below are T cell receptor beta chains from one sample, sequenced in a study of a mutant IDH1 vaccine in newly diagnosed glioma. No antigens are known for them. Here immunoSEQ multiplex PCR was the method, and the copy in TCRdb shows in-frame clones only, minus some. Of roughly 51,000 clones in the sample, roughly 77% are singletons; the top ten hold 6.5% to 9%. Source: PBMCs, taken from a glioma patient whose treatment included an IDH1 peptide vaccine. Source of these receptors: a middle-aged woman with glioma. Some clones in this sample may be carry-over from other donors' samples. The CDR3 runs from the conserved cysteine through the conserved F or W. The D gene is left open where the match is weak. Where a row states a size, it is once, few, many or the class of an expanded clone; other rows omit it.

j_call: TRBJ1-6
v_call: TRBV7-2
clone_size: few
d_call: NA
cdr3_aa: CASSLELNNSPLHF
cdr3_nt: TGTGCCAGCAGCTTAGAACTGAATAATTCACCCCTCCACTTT

j_call: TRBJ1-4
v_call: TRBV5-8
clone_size: once
d_call: TRBD1
cdr3_aa: CASSPGQGREKLFF
cdr3_nt: TGTGCCAGCAGCCCGGGACAGGGCCGGGAAAAACTGTTTTTT

j_call: TRBJ2-5
v_call: TRBV19
clone_size: NA
d_call: NA
cdr3_aa: CASSIATGYQETQYF
cdr3_nt: TGTGCCAGTAGTATCGCGACAGGCTACCAAGAGACCCAGTACTTC

j_call: TRBJ1-1
v_call: TRBV10-2
clone_size: NA
d_call: NA
cdr3_aa: CASSESPAVLNTEAFF
cdr3_nt: TGCGCCAGCAGTGAAAGCCCGGCGGTACTTAACACTGAAGCTTTCTTT

j_call: TRBJ1-3
v_call: TRBV5-1
clone_size: NA
d_call: NA
cdr3_aa: CASSLRQGSGNTIYF
cdr3_nt: TGCGCCAGCAGCTTGCGGCAGGGATCTGGAAACACCATATATTTT

j_call: TRBJ2-5
v_call: TRBV5-6
clone_size: NA
d_call: TRBD1
cdr3_aa: CASSLGTGQETQYF
cdr3_nt: TGTGCCAGCAGCTTGGGGACAGGGCAAGAGACCCAGTACTTC

j_call: TRBJ1-3
v_call: TRBV6-5
clone_size: NA
d_call: NA
cdr3_aa: CASRTGSGNTIYF
cdr3_nt: TGTGCCAGCAGAACAGGGAGCGGAAACACCATATATTTT

j_call: TRBJ2-3
v_call: TRBV2
clone_size: NA
d_call: TRBD2
cdr3_aa: CASSEQSGGTDTQYF
cdr3_nt: TGTGCCAGCAGTGAGCAAAGCGGGGGAACAGATACGCAGTATTTT

j_call: TRBJ2-1
v_call: TRBV29-1
clone_size: NA
d_call: NA
cdr3_aa: CSVFGNEQFF
cdr3_nt: TGCAGCGTTTTCGGCAATGAGCAGTTCTTC

j_call: TRBJ2-3
v_call: TRBV9
clone_size: few
d_call: NA
cdr3_aa: CASSSRGGGDTQYF
cdr3_nt: TGTGCCAGCAGCAGTAGAGGTGGTGGCGATACGCAGTATTTT

j_call: TRBJ1-2
v_call: TRBV14
clone_size: NA
d_call: NA
cdr3_aa: CASSQDAHLYGYTF
cdr3_nt: TGTGCCAGCAGCCAAGACGCACATCTTTATGGCTACACCTTC

j_call: TRBJ1-3
v_call: TRBV15
clone_size: NA
d_call: NA
cdr3_aa: CATSREGAGNTIYF
cdr3_nt: TGTGCCACCAGCAGAGAGGGGGCTGGAAACACCATATATTTT

j_call: TRBJ2-7
v_call: TRBV25-1
clone_size: NA
d_call: NA
cdr3_aa: CASGSIGGGKEQYF
cdr3_nt: TGTGCCAGTGGAAGTATCGGGGGAGGCAAAGAGCAGTACTTC

j_call: TRBJ1-3
v_call: TRBV6-5
clone_size: NA
d_call: NA
cdr3_aa: CASSYSEGISGNTIYF
cdr3_nt: TGTGCCAGCAGTTACTCGGAGGGTATCTCTGGAAACACCATATATTTT

j_call: TRBJ2-7
v_call: TRBV2
clone_size: NA
d_call: TRBD1
cdr3_aa: CASSLDRGEQYF
cdr3_nt: TGTGCCAGCAGCCTCGACAGGGGAGAGCAGTACTTC

j_call: TRBJ2-5
v_call: TRBV6-6
clone_size: NA
d_call: NA
cdr3_aa: CASRPYGTPQETQYF
cdr3_nt: TGTGCCAGCAGGCCCTATGGTACTCCGCAAGAGACCCAGTACTTC

j_call: TRBJ1-5
v_call: TRBV11-2
clone_size: once
d_call: NA
cdr3_aa: CASSLGRGMVQPQHF
cdr3_nt: TGTGCCAGCAGCTTAGGTCGGGGGATGGTTCAGCCCCAGCATTTT

j_call: TRBJ1-6
v_call: TRBV5-6
clone_size: NA
d_call: NA
cdr3_aa: CASSFGGRGYSYNSPLHF
cdr3_nt: TGTGCCAGCAGCTTCGGAGGCAGGGGTTACTCCTATAATTCACCCCTCCACTTT

j_call: TRBJ1-2
v_call: TRBV9
clone_size: NA
d_call: NA
cdr3_aa: CASSVDSGLVGYTF
cdr3_nt: TGTGCCAGCAGCGTAGATTCAGGGTTAGTTGGCTACACCTTC

j_call: TRBJ2-1
v_call: TRBV13
clone_size: NA
d_call: NA
cdr3_aa: CASSSPLYNEQFF
cdr3_nt: TGTGCCAGCAGCTCGCCTCTCTACAATGAGCAGTTCTTC

j_call: TRBJ1-1
v_call: TRBV30
clone_size: few
d_call: NA
cdr3_aa: CAWSPWRDIDTEAFF
cdr3_nt: TGTGCCTGGAGCCCCTGGCGGGACATAGACACTGAAGCTTTCTTT

j_call: TRBJ1-2
v_call: TRBV5-6
clone_size: NA
d_call: TRBD1
cdr3_aa: CASRRQGPYGYTF
cdr3_nt: TGTGCCAGCAGGCGACAGGGCCCCTATGGCTACACCTTC

j_call: TRBJ1-2
v_call: TRBV29-1
clone_size: NA
d_call: TRBD1
cdr3_aa: CSVDAQGGGYTF
cdr3_nt: TGCAGCGTTGACGCCCAGGGGGGAGGCTACACCTTC

j_call: TRBJ2-2
v_call: TRBV4-2
clone_size: NA
d_call: NA
cdr3_aa: CASSGRAGELFF
cdr3_nt: TGTGCCAGCAGCGGGCGGGCCGGGGAGCTGTTTTTT

j_call: TRBJ1-1
v_call: TRBV11-2
clone_size: once
d_call: NA
cdr3_aa: CASSLDRDVGPNTEAFF
cdr3_nt: TGTGCCAGCAGTCTCGACCGGGACGTAGGGCCGAACACTGAAGCTTTCTTT

j_call: TRBJ1-1
v_call: TRBV6-1
clone_size: NA
d_call: NA
cdr3_aa: CASSDWSGKRTFF
cdr3_nt: TGTGCCAGCAGTGATTGGTCAGGTAAGAGGACTTTCTTT

j_call: TRBJ2-5
v_call: TRBV5-6
clone_size: NA
d_call: TRBD1
cdr3_aa: CASSFRQGTQETQYF
cdr3_nt: TGTGCCAGCAGTTTTCGACAGGGGACCCAAGAGACCCAGTACTTC